The sequence of this T cell receptor (beta chain) was determined in a study of blood T cells in healthy people across ages. Alongside a J-beta primer mix, a sample-barcoded 5' primer served in a second PCR lasting roughly 7 to 11 cycles. TCRdb fed the 5' RACE reads into MiXCR, producing one record per CDR3 protein. The repertoire has 500,000 to 550,000 distinct CDR3 sequences, approximately 25% of them found once; the top ten carry roughly 9%. Trimming took off 4 bases at V and 3 bases at J, with 10 bases between the two ends. Germline V lookup: CDR1 SGHRS, CDR2 YFSETQ. The CDR3 consists of 14 residues. These data were likewise used in another study, on T cells of mothers and their children. This second study notes: For the second PCR, the M1S primer put in sample barcodes and 2-4 random nucleotides. Compared with unrelated pairs, related mother-child pairs had slightly higher, non-significant overlap.

This chain uses TRBV5-1 with TRBJ2-2; D may be TRBD2 (5 bases). Sequencing was performed on blood. The clonotype comes from a boy aged 10-17 years in good health. This CDR3 is CASSPNGDTGELFF. The DNA for the CDR3 is TGCGCCAGCAGCCCTAACGGGGACACCGGGGAGCTGTTTTTT.